Below, 23 T cell receptor beta chains from the same sample are listed, as sequenced in a study of blood T cell repertoires in COVID-19. Generated by immunoSEQ multiplex PCR, the TCRdb table keeps only in-frame clones and is missing some. Of about 280,000 clones in the sample, approximately 84% were seen once. Sample: peripheral blood. The receptor set was obtained from a woman aged 25 to 39 who had recovered from COVID-19.

In nucleotides, the CDR3 is TGTGCCAGCTCACCGGCCGGGGCTGAAGCTTTCTTT. It yields the protein CASSPAGAEAFF. The rearrangement uses TRBV18 and TRBJ1-1; no firm D call. Germline CDR1 is KGHSH and CDR2 is LQKENI. The CDR3 covers 12 residues. V was shortened by 3 bases and J by 6 bases, with 8 bases between the two germline ends.

The V call is TRBV4-1, the J call TRBJ1-5; unclear D gene. Trimming took off 8 bases at V and 4 bases at J, with 15 bases between the two ends. The CDR3 is made up of 14 amino acids. Germline CDR1 reads MGHRA; CDR2 reads YSYEKL. CDR3 sequence reads: CASGTDGANQPQHF. In nucleotides, the CDR3 is TGCGCCAGCGGAACCGACGGAGCAAATCAGCCCCAGCATTTT.

V is TRBV3-1 (or the pseudogene TRBV3-2) and J is TRBJ1-3; no clear D gene. Germline values: CDR1 LGHDT, CDR2 YNNKEL (reference sequence). V was trimmed by 2 bases and J by 1 base, leaving 15 bases between them. CDR3 length equals 17 residues. Here the CDR3 DNA reads TGTGCCAGCAGCCAACTCTATAACAGAATATCTGGAAACACCATATATTTT. Protein: CASSQLYNRISGNTIYF.

This chain links TRBV19 with TRBJ2-1, with D possibly matching TRBD2 (6 bases). Per the germline V gene, CDR1 is LNHDA and CDR2 is SQIVND (reference sequence). This CDR3 spans 16 amino acids. V was trimmed by 1 base and J by 9 bases, leaving 19 bases between them. CDR3 DNA sequence: TGTGCCAGTAGTATAGGTTCGCGGGGCCTAGAGATTGAGCAGTTCTTC. This encodes CASSIGSRGLEIEQFF. Combining the CDR3 with reference TRBV19 and TRBJ2-1 gives the whole variable domain DGGITQSPKYLFRKEGQNVTLSCEQNLNHDAMYWYRQDPGQGLRLIYYSQIVNDFQKGDIAEGYSVSREKKESFPLTVTSAQKNPTAFYLCASSIGSRGLEIEQFFGPGTRLTVL.

V usage is TRBV5-1 and J usage is TRBJ1-1; 9 bases map to TRBD1. V shed 4 bases, J shed 1 base, and the junction held 11 bases outside the gene matches. Per germline, CDR1 SGHRS and CDR2 YFSETQ. The CDR3 spans 17 residues. DNA for the CDR3: TGCGCCAGCAGCGGGTCCCGGGACAGGGAATGGAACACTGAAGCTTTCTTT. This codes for CASSGSRDREWNTEAFF.

The chain links TRBV24-1 to TRBJ1-1, with 7 bases that match TRBD1. The CDR3 totals 15 residues. The germline gives CDR1 KGHDR, CDR2 SFDVKD. V shed 4 bases, J shed 2 bases, and the junction held 6 bases outside the gene matches. CDR3 protein: CATSDPRQGNTEAFF. CDR3 nucleotides: TGTGCCACCAGTGACCCAAGACAGGGTAACACTGAAGCTTTCTTT.

Only one count was recorded for this clone. The chain employs TRBV3-1 (or the pseudogene TRBV3-2) and TRBJ1-2; 8 bases agree with TRBD1. V gave up 4 bases and J gave up 6 bases; unmatched junction bases: 7. Germline V gene lookup returns CDR1 LGHDT and CDR2 YNNKEL (reference sequence). The CDR3 loop spans 14 amino acids. CDR3 sequence reads: CASSPTTGGDGYTF. The CDR3 DNA is TGTGCCAGCAGCCCCACAACAGGGGGAGATGGCTACACCTTC.

The CDR3 nucleotides are TGTGCCAGCAGTTCCGACGGACTAGCGGGAGTGGGGTACGAGCAGTACTTC. It is translated as CASSSDGLAGVGYEQYF. V and J are TRBV27 and TRBJ2-7; 13 nucleotides agree with TRBD2. Per the germline V gene, CDR1 is MNHEY and CDR2 is SMNVEV (reference sequence). The CDR3 spans 17 residues. V was pared by 4 bases and J by 4 bases, with 10 bases of the junction left unmatched.

The chain joins TRBV5-8 to TRBJ1-1; 7 bases align to TRBD1. CDR3 length: 15 amino acids. Per the germline V gene, CDR1 is SGHTS and CDR2 is YDEGEE. After removal of 4 bases from V and 6 bases from J, the junction contained 12 bases not matched to a gene. In nucleotides, the CDR3 is TGTGCCAGCAGCCCGAGGGTCCTCCAGGGGGCTGAAGCTTTCTTT. Its protein is CASSPRVLQGAEAFF.

The chain is built from TRBV27 and TRBJ2-7, with 9 bases matching TRBD1. Unmatched junction bases numbered 6, after V lost 5 bases and J lost 4 bases. The CDR3 is 14 amino acids. Germline loops: CDR1 MNHEY, CDR2 SMNVEV (reference sequence). CDR3 nucleotide sequence: TGTGCCAGCAGTCCGGGACAGGGAGTTTACGAGCAGTACTTC. As protein: CASSPGQGVYEQYF.

This clone has a single count. The chain employs TRBV6-5 and TRBJ1-2; D remains unclear. The CDR3 has 13 residues. CDR1 is MNHEY, CDR2 SVGAGI, per germline. V gave up 4 bases and J gave up 3 bases, with 9 bases separating them. As DNA, the CDR3 is TGTGCCAGCAGTTTTTCGGGAGACTATGGCTACACCTTC. This codes for CASSFSGDYGYTF.

This chain connects TRBV19 to TRBJ2-2; TRBD2 agrees at 10 bases. J was trimmed by 6 bases and V by 5 bases; bases with no gene match: 15. The CDR3 contains 18 residues. In germline, CDR1 is LNHDA, CDR2 SQIVND (reference sequence). The CDR3: CASSPVGESGGAPGELFF. CDR3 in DNA: TGTGCCAGTAGTCCCGTAGGGGAAAGCGGGGGGGCCCCCGGGGAGCTGTTTTTT.

J is TRBJ2-5 and V is TRBV5-1, with 8 bases that match TRBD1. Germline assignment: CDR1 SGHRS and CDR2 YFSETQ. The CDR3 covers 16 residues. The trim removed 3 bases at V and 5 bases at J, leaving 12 bases unmatched. In DNA, the CDR3 is TGCGCCAGCAGCTGGGGACAGGTGGCAGGCGGGGAGACCCAGTACTTC. Amino acids: CASSWGQVAGGETQYF.

The V and J genes are TRBV19 and TRBJ1-2, with 9 bases identical to TRBD1. The CDR3 runs to 14 residues. Germline V CDR1 and CDR2: LNHDA, SQIVND (reference sequence). V shed 8 bases, J shed 7 bases, and the junction held 11 bases outside the gene matches. The CDR3: CASGTGGQGIGYTF. CDR3 DNA: TGTGCCAGTGGAACAGGGGGACAGGGCATTGGCTACACCTTC. Together with reference TRBV19 and TRBJ1-2, the CDR3 gives the full variable domain: DGGITQSPKYLFRKEGQNVTLSCEQNLNHDAMYWYRQDPGQGLRLIYYSQIVNDFQKGDIAEGYSVSREKKESFPLTVTSAQKNPTAFYLCASGTGGQGIGYTFGSGTRLTVV.

The chain uses TRBV4-1 and TRBJ1-6; 7 bases map to TRBD1. Germline CDR1 MGHRA, CDR2 YSYEKL. V lost 3 bases to trimming and J lost 0 bases; unmatched junction nucleotides: 8. The CDR3 totals 18 residues. The CDR3 nucleotides read TGCGCCAGCAGCCACTCTAAGGGGGCGAGCTCCTATAATTCACCCCTCCACTTT. The encoded protein is CASSHSKGASSYNSPLHF.

V and J are TRBV9 and TRBJ2-2, with D possibly matching TRBD2 (5 bases). The germline CDR1 and CDR2 sequences are SGDLS and YYNGEE. Trimming took 2 bases from V and 0 from J, leaving 8 bases between them. This CDR3 region has 15 residues. This chain's CDR3 is CASSVRAANTGELFF. The CDR3 region has the DNA TGTGCCAGCAGCGTTAGAGCGGCGAACACCGGGGAGCTGTTTTTT.

V usage is TRBV30 and J usage is TRBJ1-2, with D hard to call. The CDR3 contains 11 residues. CDR1 is GTSNPN and CDR2 is SVGIG in the germline V gene (reference sequence). V gave up 3 bases and J gave up 5 bases, with 7 bases separating them. This CDR3 reads CAWSRAYGYTF. Written as DNA, the CDR3 is TGTGCCTGGAGCCGCGCTTATGGCTACACCTTC.

This chain joins TRBV28 and TRBJ2-5, with a possible D match to TRBD2 (6 bases). This CDR3 region has 16 residues. The V and J ends lost 3 bases and 5 bases respectively, with 19 bases between them. CDR1 and CDR2 (germline): MDHEN, SYDVKM. The CDR3 protein is CASSFFVGGMGETQYF. The CDR3 region has the DNA TGTGCCAGCAGTTTTTTCGTTGGCGGGATGGGGGAGACCCAGTACTTC.

The chain is built from TRBV4-1 and TRBJ2-7; D is uncertain. The CDR3 extends over 15 amino acids. Trimming took off 1 base at V and 0 bases at J, with 10 bases between the two ends. The germline V gene encodes CDR1 MGHRA and CDR2 YSYEKL. CDR3 in amino acids: CASSQVEAPSYEQYF. CDR3 sequence (DNA): TGCGCCAGCAGCCAAGTCGAAGCCCCCTCCTACGAGCAGTACTTC.

CDR3 in amino acids: CASSRGTSGRRSQETQYF. CDR3 sequence (DNA): TGTGCCAGCAGCCGAGGGACTAGCGGGCGCCGCTCACAAGAGACCCAGTACTTC. The chain carries TRBV3-1 (or the pseudogene TRBV3-2) and TRBJ2-5; 12 nucleotides match TRBD2. J was trimmed by 2 bases and V by 4 bases; bases with no gene match: 11. The V gene's germline CDR1 is LGHDT and CDR2 YNNKEL (reference sequence). The CDR3 length is 18 residues.

The CDR3 loop reads CASIAGGGDEQYF. The CDR3 coding sequence is TGTGCCAGCATCGCGGGAGGTGGTGACGAGCAGTACTTC. This chain uses TRBV2 with TRBJ2-7; 8 bases line up with TRBD2. The trim removed 7 bases at V and 5 bases at J, leaving 7 bases unmatched. CDR3 length: 13 residues. The germline gives CDR1 SNHLY, CDR2 FYNNEI.

The rearrangement links TRBV10-3 to TRBJ1-2; 7 bases line up with TRBD1. Per germline, CDR1 ENHRY and CDR2 SYGVKD. The CDR3 length is 13 residues. The ends lost 6 bases at V and 4 bases at J; junction bases unmatched: 5. This chain's CDR3 is CAIRRDSLYGYTF. For the CDR3, the DNA is TGTGCCATCAGGAGGGACAGTCTCTATGGCTACACCTTC.

V gene TRBV28 combines with J gene TRBJ2-3, with TRBD1 identical over 10 bases. The CDR3 is 19 amino acids. Trimming at V came to 2 bases and at J to 4 bases, leaving 15 bases not matched to a gene. The germline V gene encodes CDR1 MDHEN and CDR2 SYDVKM. The CDR3 region is CASSLGTGDLGSPPDTQYF. In DNA form, the CDR3 reads TGTGCCAGCAGTTTAGGGACAGGGGATCTAGGCTCACCTCCAGATACGCAGTATTTT.